The clone carrying this T cell receptor (beta chain) came up a few times. This CDR3 contains 17 residues. The V end lost 3 bases, the J end lost 1 base, and 14 bases lay between the germline ends. CDR1 is KGHDR and CDR2 is SFDVKD in the germline V gene. A single record per CDR3 protein comes from TCRdb applying MiXCR to the 5' RACE reads. The sample consists of about 27,000 distinct CDR3 sequences, 5.5% to 8% of them appearing once. The sample belongs to a study of spatial heterogeneity in lung cancer. Time point given: sample taken at primary tumor resection. Sequencing covered unsorted whole RNA taken from tumor, nontumor lung or frozen PBMC.

The clonotype was recovered from a male donor with early-stage non-small cell lung cancer. The V and J genes are TRBV24-1 and TRBJ2-2; a weak D match, TRBD2 (5 bases). The input for sequencing was PBMCs, taken at surgery. CDR3 DNA sequence: TGTGCCACCAGTGATGTGAGAGGGTCGCGGAACACCGGGGAGCTGTTTTTT. Protein: CATSDVRGSRNTGELFF.